A single sample gave rise to the 31 T cell receptor beta chains below, sequenced in a study of cytomegalovirus exposure and HLA in healthy donors. The PCR ran on 60 Vbeta and 13 Jbeta primers. Repertoires were generated with immunoSEQ multiplex PCR, while TCRdb's copy carries only in-frame clones and drops some. The table shows roughly 180,000 clones, with under 90% occurring only once. Input material: PBMCs. The receptors originated from a young man in good health and CMV-seropositive.

The chain uses TRBV19 and TRBJ2-7; 7 bases are a match to TRBD1. J lost 4 bases, V lost 2 bases, and 14 bases had no gene match. CDR3 length: 17 residues. Germline V gene data show CDR1 as LNHDA and CDR2 as SQIVND (reference sequence). The CDR3 is CASSITPDRSEQYEQYF. The CDR3, as DNA: TGTGCCAGTAGTATAACCCCGGACAGGTCGGAACAATACGAGCAGTACTTC.

This chain links TRBV4-2 with TRBJ2-3; no definite D call. Germline CDR1 LGHNA, CDR2 YNFKEQ. The length of the CDR3 is 14 residues. Trimming took off 1 base at V and 2 bases at J, with 7 bases between the two ends. CDR3 nucleotide sequence: TGTGCCAGCAGCCAAGCGGGTTACACAGATACGCAGTATTTT. Translation gives CASSQAGYTDTQYF.

J is TRBJ2-3 and V is TRBV30; a weak D match, TRBD2 (5 bases). V lost 3 bases and J lost 2, with 9 bases in between. This CDR3 contains 13 residues. CDR1 is GTSNPN, CDR2 SVGIG, per germline (reference sequence). CDR3: CAWSGILTDTQYF. CDR3 bases: TGTGCCTGGAGCGGGATCCTCACAGATACGCAGTATTTT.

The V call is TRBV5-1, the J call TRBJ2-7; tentative D call: TRBD2 (7 bases). V dropped 4 bases and J dropped 2 bases, with 25 bases sitting between them. CDR1 is SGHRS and CDR2 is YFSETQ in the germline V gene. This CDR3 region has 18 residues. CDR3 coding DNA: TGCGCCAGCAGCCTTAGGGCCAGGGAGGGAAGGGGGGCCTACGAGCAGTACTTC. As protein: CASSLRAREGRGAYEQYF.

J is TRBJ2-7 and V is TRBV7-9; D gene unclear. V was cut by 5 bases and J by 7 bases, with 12 bases left in between. CDR3 length equals 12 residues. Germline CDR1 and CDR2: SEHNR and FQNEAQ (reference sequence). CDR3 sequence (DNA): TGTGCCAGCAGCGCCTCGAGGCTGGAGCAGTACTTC. Protein sequence: CASSASRLEQYF. The full variable domain, with the rest looked up from reference TRBV7-9 and TRBJ2-7, is DTGVSQNPRHKITKRGQNVTFRCDPISEHNRLYWYRQTLGQGPEFLTYFQNEAQLEKSRLLSDRFSAERPKGSFSTLEIQRTEQGDSAMYLCASSASRLEQYFGPGTRLTVT.

The rearrangement joins TRBV5-1 to TRBJ1-3; D is undetermined. CDR3 size: 14 residues. The V gene lost 2 bases and the J gene lost 0 bases, with 6 bases spanning the gap. CDR1 and CDR2 (germline): SGHRS, YFSETQ. The CDR3 spells CASSLQPSGNTIYF. The CDR3 DNA sequence: TGCGCCAGCAGCTTACAGCCCTCTGGAAACACCATATATTTT.

The rearrangement joins TRBV10-2 to TRBJ1-1; D might be TRBD1 (6 bases). The V end was cut by 2 bases, the J end by 7 bases, with 14 bases between. There are 14 residues in the CDR3. In germline, CDR1 is WSHSY, CDR2 SAAADI. The CDR3 loop reads CASSETGTQGEAFF. The CDR3 DNA reads TGCGCCAGCAGTGAGACCGGGACACAAGGTGAAGCTTTCTTT.

The chain is built from TRBV5-1 and TRBJ2-3, with D tentatively TRBD2 (6 bases). The CDR3 loop spans 18 amino acids. The germline gives CDR1 SGHRS, CDR2 YFSETQ. V was trimmed by 3 bases and J by 5 bases, leaving 25 bases between them. The CDR3 sequence is CASSSPKHWDSPRDTQYF. The CDR3 DNA follows: TGCGCCAGCAGCTCACCGAAGCACTGGGACTCCCCGAGAGATACGCAGTATTTT.

This clone was observed a few times. The rearrangement links TRBV15 to TRBJ2-3; possible D gene TRBD1, 6 bases. The germline CDR1 and CDR2 sequences are LNHNV and YYDKDF (reference sequence). This CDR3 has 15 residues. V gave up 3 bases and J gave up 5 bases, with 15 bases separating them. The chain's CDR3 is CATSRGVGAEDTQYF. CDR3 nucleotides: TGTGCCACCAGCAGGGGCGTGGGGGCCGAAGATACGCAGTATTTT.

This chain uses TRBV6-1 with TRBJ2-1; 7 bases match TRBD2. Unmatched junction bases numbered 10, after V lost 2 bases and J lost 12 bases. Germline V gene sequence: CDR1 MNHNS, CDR2 SASEGT. This CDR3 contains 14 residues. CDR3 sequence (DNA): TGTGCCAGCAGTGAATCTAGCGGTACTTCCCCGCAGTTCTTC. It encodes CASSESSGTSPQFF.

V is TRBV7-6 and J is TRBJ2-3, with TRBD2 identical over 11 bases. Germline V gene lookup returns CDR1 SGHVS and CDR2 FNYEAQ. V was pared by 5 bases and J by 1 base, with 8 bases of the junction left unmatched. The CDR3 runs 17 residues. CDR3: CASSRLAGGEGTDTQYF. CDR3 nucleotide sequence: TGTGCCAGCAGCCGGCTAGCGGGGGGCGAGGGCACAGATACGCAGTATTTT. Complete variable domain (other parts from reference TRBV7-6 and TRBJ2-3): GAGVSQSPRYKVTKRGQDVALRCDPISGHVSLYWYRQALGQGPEFLTYFNYEAQQDKSGLPNDRFSAERPEGSISTLTIQRTEQRDSAMYRCASSRLAGGEGTDTQYFGPGTRLTVL.

The sample holds a few counts of this clone. The rearrangement joins TRBV6-4 to TRBJ2-3, with 9 positions matching TRBD1. Germline CDR1 reads MRHNA; CDR2 reads SNTAGT. This CDR3 comprises 16 residues. V trimming: 5 bases; J trimming: 4 bases; junction bases outside the gene matches: 10. In DNA, the CDR3 is TGTGCCAGCAGTCCGTCGACAGGGGGAGGATCAGATACGCAGTATTTT. The encoded protein is CASSPSTGGGSDTQYF.

The chain carries TRBV5-1 and TRBJ1-4; D is perhaps TRBD1 (5 bases). Germline CDR1 SGHRS, CDR2 YFSETQ. The CDR3 runs to 15 residues. V was cut by 5 bases and J by 0 bases, with 11 bases left in between. The CDR3: CASRPAGSTNEKLFF. CDR3 DNA sequence: TGCGCCAGCAGACCCGCAGGGTCAACTAATGAAAAACTGTTTTTT. The full variable domain, completed using reference TRBV5-1 and TRBJ1-4, is KAGVTQTPRYLIKTRGQQVTLSCSPISGHRSVSWYQQTPGQGLQFLFEYFSETQRNKGNFPGRFSGRQFSNSRSEMNVSTLELGDSALYLCASRPAGSTNEKLFFGSGTQLSVL.

The chain recombines TRBV4-1 with TRBJ2-2; the D is unclear. Trimming removed 0 bases from V and 1 base from J, with 12 bases in between. This CDR3 spans 17 amino acids. Germline values: CDR1 MGHRA, CDR2 YSYEKL. The CDR3: CASSQDFGRVNTGELFF. CDR3 in DNA: TGCGCCAGCAGCCAAGATTTTGGCCGGGTGAACACCGGGGAGCTGTTTTTT.

V gene TRBV30 combines with J gene TRBJ1-2; 8 nucleotides align to TRBD1. The CDR3 totals 17 residues. J was trimmed by 5 bases and V by 3 bases; bases with no gene match: 17. Germline V gene lookup returns CDR1 GTSNPN and CDR2 SVGIG (reference sequence). CDR3 region: CAWSYTGGRGRWYGYTF. As DNA, the CDR3 is TGTGCCTGGAGCTACACTGGGGGCAGGGGGCGCTGGTATGGCTACACCTTC.

The chain combines TRBV15 with TRBJ1-1; D not certain. The V and J ends lost 2 bases and 1 base respectively, with 11 bases between them. Germline V CDR1 and CDR2: LNHNV, YYDKDF (reference sequence). This CDR3 contains 15 residues. CDR3 sequence (DNA): TGTGCCACCAGCAGAAACCCCCGGGGGAACACTGAAGCTTTCTTT. As protein: CATSRNPRGNTEAFF. Drawing the rest from reference TRBV15 and TRBJ1-1, the complete variable domain is DAMVIQNPRYQVTQFGKPVTLSCSQTLNHNVMYWYQQKSSQAPKLLFHYYDKDFNNEADTPDNFQSRRPNTSFCFLDIRSPGLGDTAMYLCATSRNPRGNTEAFFGQGTRLTVV.

The V call is TRBV28, the J call TRBJ1-5, with D tentatively TRBD1 (6 bases). Trimming removed 5 bases from V and 5 bases from J, with 16 bases in between. Germline V gene lookup returns CDR1 MDHEN and CDR2 SYDVKM. This CDR3 has 15 residues. CDR3 DNA: TGTGCCAGCAGTCCCTTAGGGACAAGCGATCAGCCCCAGCATTTT. This encodes CASSPLGTSDQPQHF. The whole variable domain, remainder taken from reference TRBV28 and TRBJ1-5, is DVKVTQSSRYLVKRTGEKVFLECVQDMDHENMFWYRQDPGLGLRLIYFSYDVKMKEKGDIPEGYSVSREKKERFSLILESASTNQTSMYLCASSPLGTSDQPQHFGDGTRLSIL.

The chain has TRBV7-8 and TRBJ2-1; possibly TRBD2 for D (6 bases). Germline CDR1 reads SGHVS; CDR2 reads FQNEAQ. This CDR3 is built from 17 residues. The V end lost 5 bases, the J end lost 0 bases, and 17 bases lay between the germline ends. CDR3 sequence (DNA): TGTGCCAGCAGCCTCCCGCGGGGTAACTACTCCTACAATGAGCAGTTCTTC. Amino acids: CASSLPRGNYSYNEQFF.

V usage is TRBV5-5 and J usage is TRBJ1-1, with D possibly TRBD1 on 6 matching bases. The V and J ends lost 5 bases and 5 bases respectively, with 22 bases between them. The CDR3 totals 16 residues. The germline CDR1 and CDR2 sequences are SGHKS and YYEKEE (reference sequence). Here the CDR3 DNA reads TGTGCCAGCAGTCACGCTTTAGGGGGGGCGAGGACTGAAGCTTTCTTT. Amino acids: CASSHALGGARTEAFF.

The chain recombines TRBV27 with TRBJ1-6; 9 bases fit TRBD1. Losses at the gene ends were 5 bases for V and 17 bases for J; bases not matched to a gene: 19. The CDR3 has 16 residues. Germline V gene data show CDR1 as MNHEY and CDR2 as SMNVEV (reference sequence). CDR3 bases: TGTGCCAGCAGTCCCCAGGGGACAGGGAGGGCTTGGGAGGTCCACTTT. Its translation: CASSPQGTGRAWEVHF.

V is TRBV6-6 and J is TRBJ2-5, with D possibly matching TRBD2 (6 bases). Germline CDR1 is MNHNY and CDR2 is SVGAGI (reference sequence). CDR3 length: 12 residues. Deletions cut 8 bases from V and 2 bases from J, with 9 bases between. CDR3 sequence: CASRESQETQYF. The CDR3 nucleotides are TGTGCCAGCCGGGAGTCTCAAGAGACCCAGTACTTC.

The V and J genes are TRBV27 and TRBJ2-3, with TRBD1 identical over 8 bases. Germline V gene data show CDR1 as MNHEY and CDR2 as SMNVEV (reference sequence). Trimming at V came to 4 bases and at J to 4 bases, leaving 10 bases not matched to a gene. This CDR3 comprises 16 residues. CDR3 protein: CASSSVNDRGPDTQYF. The CDR3 DNA reads TGTGCCAGCAGTTCGGTTAATGACAGGGGACCAGATACGCAGTATTTT.

The rearrangement joins TRBV5-4 to TRBJ2-2; 9 nucleotides match TRBD2. The CDR3 is made up of 16 amino acids. With 4 bases clipped from V and 3 bases from J, the junction kept 7 bases outside the gene matches. The V gene's germline CDR1 is SGHNT and CDR2 YYREEE (reference sequence). The CDR3 DNA follows: TGTGCCAGCAGCCCGTTGGGCGGGAGGGACACCGGGGAGCTGTTTTTT. It is translated as CASSPLGGRDTGELFF.

The V gene is TRBV19, the J gene TRBJ1-1, with 9 nucleotides matching TRBD1. From germline, CDR1 is LNHDA and CDR2 SQIVND (reference sequence). The CDR3 extends over 15 amino acids. The J segment lost 6 bases and the V segment lost 7 bases, leaving 12 bases of the junction unmatched. CDR3 nucleotides: TGTGCCAGTATCGGACAGGGGCTCTTGGGGGCTGAAGCTTTCTTT. It translates to CASIGQGLLGAEAFF.

The genes are TRBV6-5 and TRBJ2-7, with TRBD1 identical over 8 bases. The germline CDR1 and CDR2 sequences are MNHEY and SVGAGI. The CDR3 consists of 15 residues. The V and J ends lost 0 bases and 6 bases, in that order; junction bases with no gene match: 7. CDR3 protein: CASSYSMPGGVEQYF. CDR3 nucleotides: TGTGCCAGCAGTTACTCGATGCCAGGGGGCGTCGAGCAGTACTTC.

V gene TRBV30 combines with J gene TRBJ1-1; maybe TRBD1 (6 bases). Germline V CDR1 and CDR2: GTSNPN, SVGIG (reference sequence). Trimming removed 5 bases from V and 4 bases from J, with 14 bases in between. The CDR3 length is 13 residues. The CDR3 DNA reads as TGTGCCTGGGCCCCTGGCAGGGGCACTGAAGCTTTCTTT. Translated, it gives CAWAPGRGTEAFF. The whole variable domain, remainder taken from reference TRBV30 and TRBJ1-1, is SQTIHQWPATLVQPVGSPLSLECTVEGTSNPNLYWYRQAAGRGLQLLFYSVGIGQISSEVPQNLSASRPQDRQFILSSKKLLLSDSGFYLCAWAPGRGTEAFFGQGTRLTVV.

Turning to this clone: Relative to the germline gene, one junction end is altered; a read error may explain this. The rearrangement joins TRBV27 to TRBJ2-1; 8 positions agree with TRBD1. Germline V gene lookup returns CDR1 MNHEY and CDR2 SMNVEV (reference sequence). The CDR3 sequence is 15 residues long. The CDR3 loop reads CASSLSGQGAGVGVF. The CDR3 nucleotides read TGTGCCAGCAGTTTATCGGGGCAGGGGGCCGGGGTTGGTGTCTTC.

The chain is built from TRBV2 and TRBJ2-3; D not certain. The CDR3 runs 14 residues. Between the trimmed V and J ends, which lost 4 bases and 1 base, there was a span of 9 bases. Germline CDR1 SNHLY, CDR2 FYNNEI. This chain's CDR3 is CASSGPQGTDTQYF. Written as DNA, the CDR3 is TGTGCCAGCAGTGGACCCCAGGGCACAGATACGCAGTATTTT.

The J gene is TRBJ2-7, the V gene TRBV25-1, with 8 bases identical to TRBD2. The length of the CDR3 is 15 residues. Looked up from germline, CDR1 is MGHDK and CDR2 is SYGVNS. V lost 1 base and J lost 2; bases outside the gene matches: 4. The CDR3 loop is CASSELDGRAYEQYF. The DNA for the CDR3 is TGTGCCAGCAGTGAATTAGACGGGAGGGCCTACGAGCAGTACTTC.

This clone was counted a few times. This rearrangement joins TRBV2 to TRBJ2-1, with TRBD1 identical over 8 bases. Trimming at V came to 4 bases and at J to 9 bases, leaving 14 bases not matched to a gene. In germline, CDR1 is SNHLY, CDR2 FYNNEI. The CDR3 has 16 amino acids. The CDR3 region is CASSAQGGTGLGEQFF. The CDR3 DNA is TGTGCCAGCAGTGCCCAAGGCGGGACAGGTCTAGGTGAGCAGTTCTTC.

This chain joins TRBV29-1 and TRBJ2-3; TRBD2 matches at 8 bases. The V segment lost 6 bases and the J segment 3 bases; nucleotides outside the gene matches: 11. Germline CDR1 reads SQVTM; CDR2 reads ANQGSEA. The CDR3 loop spans 15 amino acids. The CDR3, as DNA: TGCAGCGTCCGGGCCGGGACTAGAGGTACAGATACGCAGTATTTT. This gives the protein CSVRAGTRGTDTQYF.